The clone carrying this T cell receptor (beta chain) occurred a few times. Its antigen is currently unknown. PCR amplification relied on 60 Vbeta primers (plus 13 Jbeta primers). Data came from immunoSEQ multiplex PCR; TCRdb stores just in-frame clones and leaves some out. The repertoire consists of 90,000 to 130,000 clones, with 76% occurring once and the leading ten covering roughly an eighth. Trimming stripped 0 bases from V and 10 bases from J, with 11 bases between. This CDR3 has 13 amino acids. Per the germline V gene, CDR1 is SGHRS and CDR2 is YFSETQ. The entry originates in a study of cytomegalovirus exposure and HLA in healthy donors. Study-wide results and caveats: Certain indistinguishable V segments, among them TRBV6-2 and TRBV6-3, were excluded.

The TCR sequence derives from a man aged 30 to 39 in good health and CMV-seropositive. Sequenced sample: PBMCs. This rearrangement joins TRBV5-1 to TRBJ2-1, with D perhaps TRBD1 (5 bases). The CDR3 DNA is TGCGCCAGCAGCTTGGAGGGGCCAAGGGAGCAGTTCTTC. Amino acids: CASSLEGPREQFF.